This T cell receptor beta chain appears in the sequencing data of a study of chronic HIV infection and antiretroviral therapy. This clonotype was counted a few times. V gave up 5 bases and J gave up 3 bases; unmatched junction bases: 2. CDR1 SQVTM and CDR2 ANQGSEA come from the germline V gene. CDR3 length equals 12 residues. Using its own MiXCR run on the 5' RACE reads, TCRdb lists one record per CDR3 protein. Found here are about 48,000 distinct CDR3 sequences, 15% to 20% of them singletons; the top ten hold 2.5% to 3%. Sequences were obtained from peripheral blood. V is TRBV29-1 and J is TRBJ2-7, with 9 bases identical to TRBD1. The receptor comes from an adult who had HIV and had not received antiretroviral therapy, or was an uninfected healthy control (not recorded which). The CDR3 here is CSVRTGVYEQYF. The CDR3 nucleotides read TGCAGCGTTAGGACAGGGGTCTACGAGCAGTACTTC.